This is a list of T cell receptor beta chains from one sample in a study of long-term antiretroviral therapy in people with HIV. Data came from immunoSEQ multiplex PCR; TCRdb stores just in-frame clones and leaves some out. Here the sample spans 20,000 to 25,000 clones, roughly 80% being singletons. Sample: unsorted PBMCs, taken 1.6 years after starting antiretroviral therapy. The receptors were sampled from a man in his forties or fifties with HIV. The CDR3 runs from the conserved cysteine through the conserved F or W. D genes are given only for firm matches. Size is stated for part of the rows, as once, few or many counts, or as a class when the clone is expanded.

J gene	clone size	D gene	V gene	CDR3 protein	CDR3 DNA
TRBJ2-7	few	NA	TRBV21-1	CASSRDVYEQYF	TGTGCCAGCAGCAGGGATGTGTACGAGCAGTACTTC
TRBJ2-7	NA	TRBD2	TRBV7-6	CASSPGLAGLSPYEQYF	TGTGCCAGCAGCCCCGGACTAGCGGGACTTTCGCCTTACGAGCAGTACTTC
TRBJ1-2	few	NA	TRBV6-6	CASSYSAGDYGYTF	TGTGCCAGCAGTTACTCTGCAGGGGACTATGGCTACACCTTC
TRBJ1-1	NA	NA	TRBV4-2	CASREADHTEAFF	TGTGCCAGCAGAGAGGCCGACCACACTGAAGCTTTCTTT
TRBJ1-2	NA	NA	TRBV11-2	CASSQPSANYGYTF	TGTGCCAGCAGCCAGCCTAGTGCTAACTATGGCTACACCTTC
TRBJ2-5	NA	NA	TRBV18	CASSPSTTQETQYF	TGTGCCAGCTCACCCTCAACGACCCAAGAGACCCAGTACTTC
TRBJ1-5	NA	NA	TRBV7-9	CASSLGLQGSNQPQHF	TGTGCCAGCAGCTTAGGCCTTCAGGGAAGCAATCAGCCCCAGCATTTT
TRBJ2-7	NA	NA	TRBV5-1	CASSLQGYEQYF	TGCGCCAGCAGTCTACAGGGCTACGAGCAGTACTTC
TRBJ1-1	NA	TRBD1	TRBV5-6	CASRPPPGTANTEAFF	TGTGCCAGCAGACCACCTCCCGGGACAGCGAACACTGAAGCTTTCTTT
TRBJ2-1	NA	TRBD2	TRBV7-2	CASSPHPPGGYYNEQFF	TGTGCCAGCAGCCCCCACCCCCCGGGAGGGTACTACAATGAGCAGTTCTTC
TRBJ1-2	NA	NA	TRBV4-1	CASSQDGRGGDGYTF	TGCGCCAGCAGCCAAGACGGCAGGGGAGGAGATGGCTACACCTTC
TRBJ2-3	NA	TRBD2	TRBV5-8	CASSFGLATADTQYF	TGTGCCAGCAGCTTCGGACTAGCGACGGCAGATACGCAGTATTTT
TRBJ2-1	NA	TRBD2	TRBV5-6	CASSLPRREEQFF	TGTGCCAGCAGCTTGCCAAGGCGGGAGGAGCAGTTCTTC
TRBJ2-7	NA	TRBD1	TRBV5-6	CASSSGQGAREQYF	TGTGCCAGCAGCAGCGGACAGGGGGCGAGGGAGCAGTACTTC
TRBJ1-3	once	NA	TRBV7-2	CASSLARRAGNTIYF	TGTGCCAGCAGCTTAGCCCGGCGAGCTGGAAACACCATATATTTT
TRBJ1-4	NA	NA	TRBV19	CASSIRTSDLGEKLFF	TGTGCCAGTAGTATTAGGACCTCTGACCTTGGTGAAAAACTGTTTTTT
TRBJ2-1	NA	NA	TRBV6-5	CASSSTGLWGNNEQFF	TGTGCCAGCAGTTCCACCGGACTATGGGGAAACAATGAGCAGTTCTTC
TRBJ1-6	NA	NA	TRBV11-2	CASSPTGSYNSPLHF	TGTGCCAGCAGCCCGACAGGCTCCTATAATTCACCCCTCCACTTT
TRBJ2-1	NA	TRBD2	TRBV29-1	CSVPTSGGADEQFF	TGCAGCGTTCCCACTAGCGGTGGAGCTGATGAGCAGTTCTTC
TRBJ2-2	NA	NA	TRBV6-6	CASSYSGLSNTGELFF	TGTGCCAGCAGTTACTCGGGACTTTCGAACACCGGGGAGCTGTTTTTT
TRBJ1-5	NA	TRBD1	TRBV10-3	CAISETGQGGQPQHF	TGTGCCATCAGTGAGACAGGACAGGGAGGTCAGCCCCAGCATTTT
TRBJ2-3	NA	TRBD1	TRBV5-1	CASCWTGSDTQYF	TGCGCCAGTTGTTGGACAGGCTCAGATACGCAGTATTTT
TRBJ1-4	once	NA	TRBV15	CATSPNKGLGEKLFF	TGTGCCACCAGCCCCAACAAGGGGTTGGGGGAAAAACTGTTTTTT
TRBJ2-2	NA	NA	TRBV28	CASSLGVPTGELFF	TGTGCCAGCAGTTTAGGGGTTCCCACCGGGGAGCTGTTTTTT
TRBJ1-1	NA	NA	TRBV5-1	CASSLTAGGGRNTEAFF	TGCGCCAGCAGCTTGACTGCCGGGGGGGGTAGGAACACTGAAGCTTTCTTT
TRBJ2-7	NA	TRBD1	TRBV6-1	CASSDRGPGDEQYF	TGTGCCAGCAGTGACAGGGGGCCTGGGGACGAGCAGTACTTC
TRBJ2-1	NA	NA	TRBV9	CASSVGSGTGTYNEQFF	TGTGCCAGCAGCGTAGGTAGCGGGACAGGGACCTACAATGAGCAGTTCTTC
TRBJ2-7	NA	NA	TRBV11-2	CASSLVGAGEQYF	TGTGCCAGCAGCTTAGTTGGGGCTGGAGAGCAGTACTTC
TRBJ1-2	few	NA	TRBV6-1	CASSEMAGINNYGYTF	TGTGCCAGCAGTGAAATGGCAGGGATTAACAACTATGGCTACACCTTC
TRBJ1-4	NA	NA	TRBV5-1	CASSPQGSDSEKLFF	TGCGCCAGCAGCCCTCAGGGTTCTGATAGTGAAAAACTGTTTTTT
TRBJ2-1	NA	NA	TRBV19	CASSKLGGLNEQFF	TGTGCCAGTAGTAAACTGGGGGGGCTCAATGAGCAGTTCTTC
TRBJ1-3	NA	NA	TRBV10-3	CAISDRGGSRSGNTIYF	TGTGCCATCAGTGATCGCGGGGGGAGTCGGTCTGGAAACACCATATATTTT